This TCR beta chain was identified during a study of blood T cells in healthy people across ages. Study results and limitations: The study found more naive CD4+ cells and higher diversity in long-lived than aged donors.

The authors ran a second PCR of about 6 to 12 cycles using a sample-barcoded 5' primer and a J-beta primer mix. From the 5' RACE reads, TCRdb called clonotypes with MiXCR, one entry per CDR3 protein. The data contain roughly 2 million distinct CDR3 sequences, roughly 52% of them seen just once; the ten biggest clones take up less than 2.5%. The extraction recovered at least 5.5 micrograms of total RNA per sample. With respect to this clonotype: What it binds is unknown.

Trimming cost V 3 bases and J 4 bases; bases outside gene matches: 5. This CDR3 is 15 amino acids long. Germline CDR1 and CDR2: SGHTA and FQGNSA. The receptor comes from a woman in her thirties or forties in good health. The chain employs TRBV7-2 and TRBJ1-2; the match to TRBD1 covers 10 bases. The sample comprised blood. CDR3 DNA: TGTGCCAGCAGCTTCGGGGACAGGGGTACCTATGGCTACACCTTC. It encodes CASSFGDRGTYGYTF.